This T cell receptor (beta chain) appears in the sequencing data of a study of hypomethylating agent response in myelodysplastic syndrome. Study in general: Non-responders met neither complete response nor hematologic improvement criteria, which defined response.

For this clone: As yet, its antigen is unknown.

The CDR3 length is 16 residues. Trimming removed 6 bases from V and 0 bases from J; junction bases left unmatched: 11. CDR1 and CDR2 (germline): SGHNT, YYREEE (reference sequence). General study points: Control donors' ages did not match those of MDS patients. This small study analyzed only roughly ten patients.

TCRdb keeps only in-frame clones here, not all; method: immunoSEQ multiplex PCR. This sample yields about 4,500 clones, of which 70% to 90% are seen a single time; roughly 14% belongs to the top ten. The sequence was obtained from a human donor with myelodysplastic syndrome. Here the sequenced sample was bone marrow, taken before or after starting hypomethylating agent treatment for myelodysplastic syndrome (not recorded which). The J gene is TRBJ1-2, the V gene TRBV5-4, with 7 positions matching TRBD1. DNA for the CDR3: TGTGCCAGCAAGAGGGGGCAGACTAGTGCTAACTATGGCTACACCTTC. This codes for CASKRGQTSANYGYTF.